Following are 3 T cell receptor beta chains from one sample sequenced in a study of cytomegalovirus exposure and HLA in healthy donors. A multiplex PCR was run with 60 Vbeta primers and 13 Jbeta primers. Using immunoSEQ multiplex PCR, the repertoire was profiled, and TCRdb retains in-frame clones only, with some absent. The data contain some 150,000 clones, 80% of them seen just once; the ten biggest clones take up about 4.7%. Sequenced material: PBMCs. The receptor set was obtained from a man aged 30 to 39 in good health and CMV-seronegative.

The chain carries TRBV5-1 and TRBJ2-1, with D possibly matching TRBD2 (6 bases). The germline CDR1 and CDR2 sequences are SGHRS and YFSETQ. The CDR3 sequence is 15 residues long. V lost 5 bases and J lost 0, with 12 bases in between. The CDR3 protein is CASSYDGSSYNEQFF. In DNA, the CDR3 is TGCGCCAGCAGTTACGACGGGAGCTCCTACAATGAGCAGTTCTTC. The entire variable domain, with the rest obtained from reference TRBV5-1 and TRBJ2-1, is as follows: KAGVTQTPRYLIKTRGQQVTLSCSPISGHRSVSWYQQTPGQGLQFLFEYFSETQRNKGNFPGRFSGRQFSNSRSEMNVSTLELGDSALYLCASSYDGSSYNEQFFGPGTRLTVL.

The chain recombines TRBV11-2 with TRBJ2-1, with 9 positions matching TRBD2. CDR1 is SGHAT, CDR2 FQNNGV, per germline. This CDR3 contains 15 residues. V shed 3 bases and J 6 bases; nucleotides not matched to a gene: 6. The CDR3 DNA sequence: TGTGCCAGCAGCTTGACTAGCGGTCTTCCCAATGAGCAGTTCTTC. The encoded protein is CASSLTSGLPNEQFF.

This chain uses TRBV18 with TRBJ2-5; 8 nucleotides agree with TRBD1. J lost 5 bases, V lost 3 bases, and 5 bases had no gene match. Germline CDR1 KGHSH, CDR2 LQKENI. CDR3 size: 14 residues. This CDR3 is CASSPATGVETQYF. The CDR3 DNA is TGTGCCAGCTCACCTGCGACAGGGGTCGAGACCCAGTACTTC.